These T cell receptor beta chains were read from a single sample in a study of OX40 agonist ivuxolimab in advanced cancers. Produced via immunoSEQ multiplex PCR; TCRdb's table is partial and in-frame only. Of some 50,000 clones listed, 84% are singletons. Material: CD4+ or CD8+ T cells sorted from blood, obtained in a trial of the OX40 agonist ivuxolimab. These receptors came from an adult with an advanced solid tumor such as melanoma, head and neck, liver or kidney cancer. Both conserved end residues are part of each CDR3. A D gene is named only where the DNA matches it firmly. Expanded clones get a size class; other rows say once, few or many, or leave the size out.

>-|TRBJ2-1|TRBV7-7|15|-
TGTGCCAGCAGCCTCACCGGACAGTCCTACAATGAGCAGTTCTTC
CASSLTGQSYNEQFF
>-|TRBJ1-5|TRBV28|14|few
TGTGCCAGCAGATCAGTTGGGCTTAATCAGCCCCAGCATTTT
CASRSVGLNQPQHF
>-|TRBJ1-1|TRBV29-1|13|-
TGCAGCGTTGACTTGGTACAAGACGGTGAAGCTTTCTTT
CSVDLVQDGEAFF
>-|TRBJ2-3|TRBV27|17|-
TGTGCCAGCAGTTTATATGTCCAAGTGTCCAGCACAGATACGCAGTATTTT
CASSLYVQVSSTDTQYF
>-|TRBJ2-7|TRBV20-1|11|few
TGCAGTGCTAGCCCGGACTACGAGCAGTACTTC
CSASPDYEQYF
>-|TRBJ2-3|TRBV30|11|-
TGTGCCTGGAGTGTAGGGTTTACGCAGTATTTT
CAWSVGFTQYF
>-|TRBJ2-7|TRBV6-1|15|-
TGTGCCAGCAGATTAGGGGCCCTCTCAAATTACGAGCAGTACTTC
CASRLGALSNYEQYF
>TRBD1|TRBJ2-1|TRBV23-1|14|-
TGCGCCAGCAGTGACGGACAGGGGTACAATGAGCAGTTCTTC
CASSDGQGYNEQFF
>-|TRBJ2-2|TRBV2|14|-
TGTGCCAGCAGTGTAGACCAAAACACCGGGGAGCTGTTTTTT
CASSVDQNTGELFF
>-|TRBJ1-4|TRBV5-1|14|-
TGTGCCAGCAGCCCCTGGACAGTGAGTGAAAAACTGTTTTTT
CASSPWTVSEKLFF
>-|TRBJ1-1|TRBV6-5|15|-
TGTGCCAGCAGTTTCCAAACCCAGGGGCGCACTGAAGCTTTCTTT
CASSFQTQGRTEAFF
>-|TRBJ1-6|TRBV2|14|-
TGTGCCAGCAGTGAAGCGCGGGGGAATTCACCCCTCCACTTT
CASSEARGNSPLHF
>-|TRBJ1-1|TRBV5-1|14|-
TGCGCCAGCAGCCCTCGACAGGTCAACACTGAAGCTTTCTTT
CASSPRQVNTEAFF
>TRBD2|TRBJ2-2|TRBV18|22|-
TGTGCCAGCTCACCACCGTATTGGGACAGCTATCAGCGGGAGGGAAGCACCGGGGAGCTGTTTTTT
CASSPPYWDSYQREGSTGELFF
>-|TRBJ1-4|TRBV4-3|15|-
TGCGCCAGCAGCCAAGAAGGGCAGGGTACTGAAAAACTGTTTTTT
CASSQEGQGTEKLFF
>TRBD2|TRBJ2-1|TRBV2|15|-
TGTGCCAGCAGTCGGACTAGCGGGGGGTACAATGAGCAGTTCTTC
CASSRTSGGYNEQFF
>-|TRBJ2-1|TRBV6-1|15|-
TGTGCCAGCAGTGAAAGGAGAACGGCCTACAATGAGCAGTTCTTC
CASSERRTAYNEQFF
>-|TRBJ1-4|TRBV28|14|once
TGTGCCAGCAGTCTAGGGGGGGGGAATGAAAAACTGTTTTTT
CASSLGGGNEKLFF
>-|TRBJ2-7|TRBV2|13|-
TGTGCCAGCAACTCAAGACAGGCCTACGAGCAGTACTTC
CASNSRQAYEQYF
>-|TRBJ1-2|TRBV6-1|17|-
TGTGCCAGCAGTGATCTCCGACAGTCGCCTAATCGCTATGGCTACACCTTC
CASSDLRQSPNRYGYTF
>-|TRBJ2-5|TRBV27|14|once
TGTGCCAGCAGTTTATTGGGGGTTGGAGAGACCCAGTACTTC
CASSLLGVGETQYF
>TRBD2|TRBJ2-3|TRBV5-1|16|-
TGCGCCAGCAGCTTGGGCGGGGGACTAGCGGGAGATACGCAGTATTTT
CASSLGGGLAGDTQYF
>-|TRBJ2-3|TRBV6-6|13|-
TGTGCCAGCACTCGGCGGGGCACAGATACGCAGTATTTT
CASTRRGTDTQYF
>-|TRBJ1-6|TRBV7-2|12|-
TGTGCCAGCAGGGGGGATAATTCACCCCTCCACTTT
CASRGDNSPLHF
>-|TRBJ1-1|TRBV30|14|-
TGTGCCTGGAGTGTACGATCGGAGAACACTGAAGCTTTCTTT
CAWSVRSENTEAFF
>-|TRBJ2-7|TRBV2|14|-
TGTGCCAGCATTTCGTCGCGGGGTCGGAACGAGCAGTACTTC
CASISSRGRNEQYF
>TRBD1|TRBJ1-1|TRBV29-1|12|-
TGCAGCGTTGTTGCAGGGGGCGCCGAGGCTTTCTTT
CSVVAGGAEAFF
>-|TRBJ1-1|TRBV11-3|14|-
TGTGCCAGCAGCTTAATCGAGTCGGTCACTGAAGCTTTCTTT
CASSLIESVTEAFF
>TRBD1|TRBJ2-2|TRBV29-1|14|-
TGCAGCGTTGCCGGACAGGGTGGGACCGGGGAGCTGTTTTTT
CSVAGQGGTGELFF
>TRBD1|TRBJ1-1|TRBV11-2|15|-
TGTGCCAGCAGCTTAGGCACAGGGGTTAGCACTGAAGCTTTCTTT
CASSLGTGVSTEAFF
>-|TRBJ1-5|TRBV19|15|-
TGTGCCAGTAGTCCTGTGGGGTTCAGCAATCAGCCCCAGCATTTT
CASSPVGFSNQPQHF
>-|TRBJ1-5|TRBV28|14|-
TGTGCCAGCAGTCCCGCGGGGTTTGATCAGCCCCAGCATTTT
CASSPAGFDQPQHF
>-|TRBJ2-2|TRBV7-2|15|-
TGTGCCAGCAGCTTAGTAGGGAGCGGGACCGGGGAGCTGTTTTTT
CASSLVGSGTGELFF
>TRBD2|TRBJ2-1|TRBV29-1|14|medium-sized
TGCAGCGTTGATCTAGCGGGAGTACGCAATGAGCAGTTCTTC
CSVDLAGVRNEQFF
>-|TRBJ1-4|TRBV5-1|15|-
TGCGCCAGCAGCTTCACCGCGACAACTAATGAAAAACTGTTTTTT
CASSFTATTNEKLFF
>TRBD2|TRBJ2-2|TRBV19|15|-
TGTGCCAGTACCCCGGCCGCGGGAGATGTAGGGGAGCTGTTTTTT
CASTPAAGDVGELFF
>-|TRBJ2-1|TRBV11-2|14|-
TGTGCCAGCAGCTTGATGGACCCCGACAATGAGCAGTTCTTC
CASSLMDPDNEQFF
>-|TRBJ2-7|TRBV7-9|16|-
TGTGCCAGCAGCCAAGATTACAATTTGGCAGGGTACGAGCAGTACTTC
CASSQDYNLAGYEQYF
>TRBD1|TRBJ2-3|TRBV19|15|medium-sized
TGTGCCAGTAGTATCCAGACAGGGGGCTCAGATACGCAGTATTTT
CASSIQTGGSDTQYF
>-|TRBJ2-3|TRBV6-6|15|once
TGTGCCAGCAGTACACAGGGCCATCGCACAGATACGCAGTATTTT
CASSTQGHRTDTQYF
>TRBD1|TRBJ1-5|TRBV19|17|-
TGTGCCAGTACCGCGGACAGGGGGCCCTATAGCAATCAGCCCCAGCATTTT
CASTADRGPYSNQPQHF
>-|TRBJ2-7|TRBV23-1|15|-
TGCGCCAGCAGTCGAAGGGGTCAGGACTCCTACGAGCAGTACTTC
CASSRRGQDSYEQYF
>TRBD1|TRBJ2-7|TRBV11-3|13|-
TGTGCCAGCAAAAGACAGGGTTTCGACGAGCAGTACTTC
CASKRQGFDEQYF
>-|TRBJ1-2|TRBV29-1|13|-
TGCAGCGTTGAAAGGGCAGGGAGGGATGGCTACACCTTC
CSVERAGRDGYTF
>-|TRBJ2-3|TRBV9|12|-
TGTGCCAGCAGCGCCGAGGAAAATACGCAGTATTTT
CASSAEENTQYF
>-|TRBJ2-7|TRBV15|16|-
TGTGCCACCAGCAGAGACCCAGGCAGGGGCGTCAACGAGCAGTACTTC
CATSRDPGRGVNEQYF
>-|TRBJ2-5|TRBV19|11|-
TGTGCCAGTAGTGTGGGTGAGACCCAGTACTTC
CASSVGETQYF
>TRBD2|TRBJ2-1|TRBV4-3|18|-
TGCGCCAGCAGCCAAGATCTCGAGGCGGGAGGGGTATACAATGAGCAGTTCTTC
CASSQDLEAGGVYNEQFF
>TRBD1|TRBJ1-4|TRBV5-1|15|-
TGCGCCAGCAGCGGGGGACAGTTGAGGAGCGAAAAACTGTTTTTT
CASSGGQLRSEKLFF
>-|TRBJ2-1|TRBV12-5|18|-
TGTGCTAGTGGTCCGGGGCGCGCCGGCGGGAACTTCCCAAATGAGCAGTTCTTC
CASGPGRAGGNFPNEQFF
>-|TRBJ2-2|TRBV12-5|13|-
TGTGCTAGTGACAGGGTCTCTACCGGGGAGCTGTTTTTT
CASDRVSTGELFF
>-|TRBJ2-3|TRBV11-3|14|-
TGTGCCAGCAGCCCCCTGACTAGCACAGATACGCAGTATTTT
CASSPLTSTDTQYF
>TRBD2|TRBJ2-5|TRBV7-2|15|once
TGTGCCAGCAGCTTAAGGGCGGGAGGGCCTGAGACCCAGTACTTC
CASSLRAGGPETQYF
>-|TRBJ2-1|TRBV9|15|-
TGTGCCAGCAGCGTAGATCTACGAAAATACAATGAGCAGTTCTTC
CASSVDLRKYNEQFF
>-|TRBJ1-1|TRBV6-5|15|-
TGTGCCAGCACCCTAATCTATGACAGAAACACTGAAGCTTTCTTT
CASTLIYDRNTEAFF
>-|TRBJ2-3|TRBV29-1|14|-
TGCAGCGTGGTCCGGGACTGGGCCACAGATACGCAGTATTTT
CSVVRDWATDTQYF
>-|TRBJ2-1|TRBV7-2|16|-
TGTGCCAGCAGCCGGATCGGGGTGAAGTCCTACAATGAGCAGTTCTTC
CASSRIGVKSYNEQFF